The next 16 T cell receptor beta chains were all read from a single sample in a study of blood T cell repertoires in COVID-19. Sequenced by immunoSEQ multiplex PCR; TCRdb stores in-frame clones only, minus some. The sample yields under 250,000 clones, over 70% seen once. Sample: peripheral blood. The source is a woman of 80 years or more with acute or convalescent COVID-19.

The V call is TRBV3-1 (or the pseudogene TRBV3-2), the J call TRBJ2-7; TRBD2 matches 9 bases. This CDR3 region has 16 residues. The V gene's germline CDR1 is LGHDT and CDR2 YNNKEL (reference sequence). Trimming took 1 base from V and 3 from J; bases not matched to a gene: 7. CDR3 bases: TGTGCCAGCAGCCAAGCAATAGCGGGAGAGCACTACGAGCAGTACTTC. Its translation is CASSQAIAGEHYEQYF.

The rearrangement joins TRBV6-1 to TRBJ1-5; possibly TRBD1 for D (6 bases). The germline V gene has CDR1 MNHNS and CDR2 SASEGT. Trimming took 2 bases from V and 6 from J, leaving 14 bases between them. The CDR3 runs 15 residues. The CDR3 region has the DNA TGTGCCAGCAGTGAAAGCGGGGGGCTAATTCAGCCCCAGCATTTT. Its protein product is CASSESGGLIQPQHF.

The chain carries TRBV19 and TRBJ2-7; 7 positions match TRBD1. The length of the CDR3 is 12 residues. The ends lost 5 bases at V and 6 bases at J; junction bases unmatched: 4. CDR1 is LNHDA and CDR2 is SQIVND in the germline V gene (reference sequence). The CDR3 spells CASSGTVGEQYF. Written as DNA, the CDR3 is TGTGCCAGTAGTGGGACAGTTGGCGAGCAGTACTTC.

The rearrangement links TRBV24-1 to TRBJ2-3; 9 bases fit TRBD1. J lost 5 bases, V lost 0 bases, and 8 bases had no gene match. Germline loops: CDR1 KGHDR, CDR2 SFDVKD. The CDR3 runs to 17 residues. The CDR3 nucleotides read TGTGCCACCAGTGATTTGGGGACAGGGAGTTCTAAAGATACGCAGTATTTT. Protein product: CATSDLGTGSSKDTQYF.

The V and J genes are TRBV23-1 and TRBJ2-4; TRBD1 might be the D (5 bases). TRBV23-1 counts as an open reading frame of uncertain function. V lost 8 bases to trimming and J lost 5 bases, with 16 bases between them. The CDR3 has 14 residues. The CDR3 region has the DNA TGCGCCAGCGGAACCCCAGGGTCGCAAAACATTCAGTACTTC. This gives the protein CASGTPGSQNIQYF.

Only a few counts were recorded for this clone. The chain has TRBV18 and TRBJ2-1, with D maybe TRBD2 (7 bases). The CDR3 extends over 17 amino acids. Germline CDR1 KGHSH, CDR2 LQKENI. Trimming took 3 bases from V and 4 from J, leaving 19 bases between them. The CDR3 protein is CASSPLKVAGAYNEQFF. As DNA, the CDR3 is TGTGCCAGCTCACCTCTGAAAGTGGCGGGGGCATACAATGAGCAGTTCTTC.

The chain carries TRBV4-2 and TRBJ1-4, with D possibly TRBD1 on 5 matching bases. The germline V gene has CDR1 LGHNA and CDR2 YNFKEQ. Trimming cost V 1 base and J 2 bases, with 11 bases left between them. This CDR3 is built from 16 residues. The CDR3 bases are TGTGCCAGCAGCCAAGTCCAGACAGCGACTAATGAAAAACTGTTTTTT. It yields the protein CASSQVQTATNEKLFF.

This rearrangement joins TRBV5-1 to TRBJ2-2, with TRBD1 matching 7 bases. V shed 0 bases, J shed 5 bases, and the junction held 4 bases outside the gene matches. The CDR3 has 15 residues. Germline V lookup: CDR1 SGHRS, CDR2 YFSETQ. The CDR3 sequence is CASSLGQGNTGELFF. The CDR3 nucleotides are TGCGCCAGCAGCTTGGGACAGGGAAATACCGGGGAGCTGTTTTTT.

J is TRBJ2-7 and V is TRBV30, with TRBD2 matching over 10 bases. The V and J ends lost 8 bases and 5 bases, in that order; junction bases with no gene match: 15. CDR3 size: 15 residues. Germline CDR1 reads GTSNPN; CDR2 reads SVGIG (reference sequence). The CDR3 loop reads CASMPSGSGWDEQYF. The CDR3 nucleotides read TGTGCCAGCATGCCTAGCGGGAGTGGCTGGGACGAGCAGTACTTC. Full variable domain (remainder filled in from reference TRBV30 and TRBJ2-7): SQTIHQWPATLVQPVGSPLSLECTVEGTSNPNLYWYRQAAGRGLQLLFYSVGIGQISSEVPQNLSASRPQDRQFILSSKKLLLSDSGFYLCASMPSGSGWDEQYFGPGTRLTVT.

The rearrangement links TRBV24-1 to TRBJ1-5; perhaps TRBD1 as D (6 bases). Trimming took off 5 bases at V and 4 bases at J, with 14 bases between the two ends. From germline, CDR1 is KGHDR and CDR2 SFDVKD. The CDR3 covers 15 residues. For the CDR3, the DNA is TGTGCCACCAGTGGGGGGGGCCCGCCAAATCAGCCCCAGCATTTT. Its protein product is CATSGGGPPNQPQHF.

The CDR3 coding sequence is TGTGCCAGCAGCCAAGAGAGGGGGCAGGCCCAGTACTTC. Amino acids: CASSQERGQAQYF. The V gene is TRBV11-2, the J gene TRBJ2-5; 7 bases match TRBD1. J gave up 9 bases and V 5 bases, and 9 bases lay outside the gene matches. The CDR3 is made up of 13 amino acids. CDR1 is SGHAT and CDR2 is FQNNGV in the germline V gene.

This clone was picked up one time. The chain employs TRBV4-1 and TRBJ2-7; 12 bases are a match to TRBD2. CDR1 and CDR2 (germline): MGHRA, YSYEKL. The V gene end was trimmed by 1 base and the J gene end by 4 bases; junction bases not matched to a gene: 8. The CDR3 has 17 residues. The CDR3 DNA reads as TGCGCCAGCAGCCAAGCCCGACTAGCGGGAGTCCAATACGAGCAGTACTTC. This gives the protein CASSQARLAGVQYEQYF.

This rearrangement joins TRBV27 to TRBJ1-2; weak D call: TRBD1 (5 bases). V shed 5 bases and J shed 5 bases, with 15 bases lying between them. The V gene's germline CDR1 is MNHEY and CDR2 SMNVEV (reference sequence). The CDR3 has 14 amino acids. The CDR3 loop is CASSMTAPRYGYTF. CDR3 DNA sequence: TGTGCCAGCAGTATGACAGCCCCACGATATGGCTACACCTTC.

The chain couples TRBV27 to TRBJ1-1; 7 nucleotides align to TRBD1. Germline V lookup: CDR1 MNHEY, CDR2 SMNVEV (reference sequence). The CDR3 length is 15 residues. The J segment lost 2 bases and the V segment lost 5 bases, leaving 8 bases of the junction unmatched. Written as DNA, the CDR3 is TGTGCCAGCAGTCGAGAAGACAGGGTTAACACTGAAGCTTTCTTT. Amino acid sequence: CASSREDRVNTEAFF.

This clone has a count of ten or more. The CDR3: CASTPLASGDYNEQFF. The CDR3 DNA reads as TGTGCCAGCACCCCTCTGGCTAGCGGGGACTACAATGAGCAGTTCTTC. The gene calls are TRBV6-4 and TRBJ2-1, with 9 bases fitting TRBD2. Germline CDR1 reads MRHNA; CDR2 reads SNTAGT. The V segment lost 7 bases and the J segment 3 bases; nucleotides outside the gene matches: 10. This CDR3 is 16 amino acids long.

The V and J genes are TRBV6-6 and TRBJ2-7; 7 bases are shared with TRBD1. The CDR3 extends over 15 amino acids. Trimming at V came to 0 bases and at J to 0 bases, leaving 2 bases not matched to a gene. Germline V gives CDR1 MNHNY, CDR2 SVGAGI (reference sequence). CDR3 sequence reads: CASSYSGQSSYEQYF. CDR3 DNA sequence: TGTGCCAGCAGTTACTCGGGACAGAGCTCCTACGAGCAGTACTTC.